The 10 T cell receptor beta chains below all came from one sample that was sequenced in a study of T cell responses to AZD1222 COVID-19 vaccine. Libraries were prepared by immunoSEQ multiplex PCR; TCRdb keeps only in-frame clonotypes and omits some of them. Of 90,000 to 150,000 clones listed, about 88% are singletons. Sequencing was performed on peripheral blood, taken 28 days after the second AZD1222 dose. The receptors were gathered from an adult who received the AZD1222 COVID-19 vaccine.

In nucleotides, the CDR3 is TGTGCCGCGGCCGGGACAGGTGCAAGGACCCAGTACTTC. It specifies CAAAGTGARTQYF. V is TRBV6-5 and J is TRBJ2-5; 8 bases agree with TRBD1. Trimming took 11 bases from V and 7 from J; bases not matched to a gene: 12. CDR1 is MNHEY and CDR2 is SVGAGI in the germline V gene. The CDR3 is 13 residues long.

This clone appeared a single time. The chain is built from TRBV6-2 or TRBV6-3 and TRBJ2-5, with 7 bases fitting TRBD1. Trimming took 2 bases from V and 1 from J; bases not matched to a gene: 10. The V gene's germline CDR1 is MNHEY and CDR2 SVGEGT. This CDR3 spans 17 amino acids. The CDR3 DNA reads TGTGCCAGCAGTTACAGGTACAGGGGACCCCTCCAAGAGACCCAGTACTTC. Its translation: CASSYRYRGPLQETQYF.

This clone was observed a handful of times. This sequence joins TRBV9 and TRBJ2-1, with a possible D match to TRBD1 (5 bases). Per the germline V gene, CDR1 is SGDLS and CDR2 is YYNGEE. The ends were cut back, 1 base at V and 8 bases at J, with 13 bases in the middle. The CDR3 consists of 14 residues. The CDR3 reads CASSVLRRGDEQFF. The CDR3 nucleotides are TGTGCCAGCAGCGTACTCCGTAGGGGCGATGAGCAGTTCTTC.

The rearrangement uses TRBV9 and TRBJ2-7; possibly TRBD1 for D (6 bases). Trimming removed 0 bases at V and 3 bases at J, with 13 bases between. The CDR3 spans 15 residues. From germline, CDR1 is SGDLS and CDR2 YYNGEE. In DNA form, the CDR3 reads TGTGCCAGCAGCGTAGAAAGTCAGGGGAGCTACGAGCAGTACTTC. Translation: CASSVESQGSYEQYF.

This clone was detected only a few times. This chain uses TRBV6-2 or TRBV6-3 with TRBJ1-2; D remains unclear. V lost 6 bases and J lost 3, with 8 bases in between. The CDR3 is 12 amino acids. Germline V CDR1 and CDR2: MNHEY, SVGEGT. Here the CDR3 reads CASSSYDYGYTF. The CDR3 nucleotides are TGTGCCAGCAGCAGTTACGACTATGGCTACACCTTC.

J is TRBJ2-7 and V is TRBV7-9; TRBD2 aligns across 7 bases. From germline, CDR1 is SEHNR and CDR2 FQNEAQ (reference sequence). Unmatched junction bases numbered 7, after V lost 6 bases and J lost 2 bases. CDR3 length equals 14 residues. The CDR3 protein is CASRNGDYAYEQYF. The DNA of the CDR3 is TGTGCCAGCAGGAACGGGGACTACGCCTACGAGCAGTACTTC.

The V call is TRBV30, the J call TRBJ2-3, with D uncertain. The CDR3 has 13 amino acids. CDR1 and CDR2 (germline): GTSNPN, SVGIG (reference sequence). Trimming cost V 0 bases and J 4 bases, with 8 bases left between them. The CDR3 nucleotides read TGTGCCTGGAGTGTTCGAAGGGCAGATACGCAGTATTTT. It encodes CAWSVRRADTQYF.

This clone was found a few times. The chain uses TRBV12-5 and TRBJ1-1; maybe TRBD1 (6 bases). This CDR3 is built from 19 residues. Germline CDR1 and CDR2: LGHNT and FRNRAP. V was trimmed by 4 bases and J by 5 bases, leaving 29 bases between them. CDR3 amino acids: CASGSELIRGGMVGTEAFF. CDR3 DNA sequence: TGTGCTAGTGGTTCGGAACTAATCAGGGGAGGGATGGTCGGAACTGAAGCTTTCTTT.

The chain is built from TRBV19 and TRBJ1-1; D might be TRBD1 (5 bases). Germline CDR1 and CDR2: LNHDA and SQIVND (reference sequence). The CDR3 is 12 residues long. With 10 bases removed from V and 5 bases from J, the gap between germline ends came to 14 bases. The CDR3 nucleotides read TGTGCCACCGAAACTTGGGGGACTGAAGCTTTCTTT. Protein product: CATETWGTEAFF. The entire variable domain, with the rest obtained from reference TRBV19 and TRBJ1-1, is as follows: DGGITQSPKYLFRKEGQNVTLSCEQNLNHDAMYWYRQDPGQGLRLIYYSQIVNDFQKGDIAEGYSVSREKKESFPLTVTSAQKNPTAFYLCATETWGTEAFFGQGTRLTVV.

The V call is TRBV11-2, the J call TRBJ2-3, with 10 positions matching TRBD2. The trim removed 2 bases at V and 2 bases at J, leaving 13 bases unmatched. The CDR3 loop spans 19 amino acids. CDR1 is SGHAT and CDR2 is FQNNGV in the germline V gene. The CDR3 coding sequence is TGTGCCAGCAGCTTATTAGATCGCGGAAGCGGGGGGGCCACAGATACGCAGTATTTT. Protein: CASSLLDRGSGGATDTQYF.